This is a list of T cell receptor beta chains from one sample in a study of T cells in Graves' hyperthyroidism and ophthalmopathy. TCRdb recomputed calls from the multiplex PCR reads with MiXCR, one row per CDR3 protein. The sample has some 570,000 distinct CDR3 sequences, approximately 17% seen once. Sequenced material: blood. These receptors were collected from a woman between 18 and 29 years old with Graves' ophthalmopathy. The CDR3 runs from the conserved cysteine through the conserved F or W. The order of the fields is J gene, D gene, CDR3 length, V gene, clone size, CDR3 protein, CDR3 DNA. The D gene is left open where the match is weak. Clone size, where shown, is once, few, many, or a class for clones that have expanded.

TRBJ2-3 - 14 TRBV7-2 - CATSWDSITDTQYF TGTGCCACCTCTTGGGACTCCATCACAGATACGCAGTATTTT
TRBJ2-1 - 14 TRBV11-2 - CASSLGRAYNEQFF TGTGCCAGCAGCTTAGGACGGGCCTACAATGAGCAGTTCTTC
TRBJ1-5 TRBD1 14 TRBV28 - CAINDRGGSQPQHF TGTGCCATAAACGACAGGGGAGGAAGTCAGCCCCAGCATTTT
TRBJ1-3 - 16 TRBV5-8 - CASSLEAASSGNTIYF TGTGCCAGCAGCTTAGAGGCAGCGAGCTCTGGAAACACCATATATTTT
TRBJ1-2 - 15 TRBV20-1 few CSARDMGRGEYGYTF TGCAGTGCTAGAGATATGGGTAGGGGAGAGTATGGCTACACCTTC
TRBJ1-4 - 14 TRBV12-3/TRBV12-4 many CASSFRGSDEKLFF TGTGCCAGCAGTTTCCGGGGATCGGATGAAAAACTGTTTTTT
TRBJ2-2 TRBD2 18 TRBV5-6 few CASNPGLAGGPNTGELFF TGTGCCAGCAACCCGGGACTAGCGGGAGGCCCAAACACCGGGGAGCTGTTTTTT
TRBJ1-1 - 15 TRBV11-2 many CASSPPSRMNTEAFF TGTGCCAGCAGCCCCCCCAGTAGGATGAACACTGAAGCTTTCTTT
TRBJ1-2 - 13 TRBV6-1 - CASSEQGSYGYTF TGTGCCAGCAGTGAACAGGGGTCCTATGGCTACACCTTC
TRBJ2-1 TRBD2 15 TRBV6-1 - CASSPAGGLYNEQFF TGTGCCAGCAGCCCGGCGGGGGGCCTCTACAATGAGCAGTTCTTC
TRBJ2-4 - 15 TRBV4-1 - CASSPGGPLENIQYF TGCGCCAGCAGCCCCGGGGGGCCTCTGGAAAACATTCAGTACTTC
TRBJ2-5 - 16 TRBV12-3/TRBV12-4 many CASSPWPGPKEETQYF TGTGCCAGCAGCCCCTGGCCGGGGCCGAAGGAAGAGACCCAGTACTTC
TRBJ1-6 TRBD1 15 TRBV5-6 - CASSLLDRANSPLHF TGTGCCAGCAGCTTGCTGGACAGGGCAAATTCACCCCTCCACTTT
TRBJ2-7 - 13 TRBV20-1 few CSARVSGSYEQYF TGCAGTGCTAGAGTCTCAGGGTCCTACGAGCAGTACTTC
TRBJ2-3 TRBD1 17 TRBV11-3 many CASSLRGGQGVADTQYF TGTGCCAGCAGCTTGAGGGGGGGACAGGGAGTGGCAGATACGCAGTATTTT
TRBJ1-1 - 14 TRBV30 many CAWSVGGGWTEAFF TGTGCCTGGAGTGTAGGAGGGGGGTGGACTGAAGCTTTCTTT
TRBJ2-7 TRBD1 17 TRBV6-5 many CASSYTTSGTGVREQYF TGTGCCAGCAGTTACACGACCTCCGGGACAGGGGTTCGCGAGCAGTACTTC
TRBJ2-1 TRBD1 11 TRBV29-1 - CSVPRTGVVFF TGCAGCGTGCCCCGAACAGGGGTGGTGTTCTTC
TRBJ1-5 - 15 TRBV24-1 - CATSGAGAKDQPQHF TGTGCCACCAGTGGCGCGGGGGCTAAGGATCAGCCCCAGCATTTT
TRBJ1-6 - 14 TRBV13 few CASPLQGNNSPLHF TGTGCCAGCCCCCTTCAGGGGAATAATTCACCCCTCCACTTT
TRBJ1-4 - 16 TRBV7-2 many CASSPTGQGFREKLFF TGTGCCAGCAGCCCAACAGGGCAGGGGTTTCGGGAAAAACTGTTTTTT
TRBJ1-3 TRBD1 18 TRBV7-8 - CASKSGTGALSSGNTIYF TGTGCCAGCAAATCCGGGACAGGGGCCTTAAGCTCTGGAAACACCATATATTTT
TRBJ2-1 TRBD2 17 TRBV11-1 many CASSTGLAGGSYNEQFF TGTGCCAGCAGCACAGGACTAGCGGGAGGTTCCTACAATGAGCAGTTCTTC
TRBJ2-3 TRBD2 14 TRBV10-3 many CAISPGTSRDTQYF TGTGCCATCAGCCCTGGGACTAGCAGAGATACGCAGTATTTT
TRBJ2-2 - 17 TRBV9 - CASSTVHGGANTGELFF TGTGCCAGCAGCACAGTACACGGGGGTGCGAACACCGGGGAGCTGTTTTTT
TRBJ1-6 TRBD1 12 TRBV30 many CAWGGQKSPLHF TGTGCCTGGGGGGGACAGAAGTCACCCCTCCACTTT
TRBJ1-5 - 14 TRBV7-9 - CASSDVNGNRPQHF TGTGCCAGCAGCGACGTGAATGGGAATAGGCCCCAGCATTTT
TRBJ1-1 - 15 TRBV30 few CASPKVGAMNTEAFF TGTGCCTCTCCCAAGGTGGGGGCAATGAACACTGAAGCTTTCTTT
TRBJ1-3 TRBD1 16 TRBV3-1 - CASSTRTGHSGNTIYF TGTGCCAGCAGCACCCGGACAGGGCACTCTGGAAACACCATATATTTT
TRBJ1-5 - 17 TRBV10-3 many CAIRGRLGRPSNQPQHF TGTGCCATCAGGGGCAGGCTAGGAAGGCCTAGCAATCAGCCCCAGCATTTT
TRBJ1-1 - 11 TRBV2 many CASSYREGAFF TGTGCCAGCAGTTACAGGGAAGGGGCTTTCTTT
TRBJ1-5 - 15 TRBV6-2/TRBV6-3 - CASNPRGDNNQPQHF TGTGCCAGCAACCCCCGGGGGGATAACAACCAGCCCCAGCATTTT
TRBJ1-1 - 16 TRBV7-2 many CASSLVGDSRDTEAFF TGTGCCAGCAGCTTAGTCGGGGACTCCCGGGACACTGAAGCTTTCTTT
TRBJ2-7 TRBD1 15 TRBV28 many CASSLGGTGGYEQYF TGTGCCAGCAGCTTAGGTGGGACAGGGGGCTACGAGCAGTACTTC
TRBJ1-1 - 11 TRBV7-2 many CASRSNTEAFF TGTGCCAGCAGGTCCAACACTGAAGCTTTCTTT
TRBJ1-2 - 15 TRBV3-1 - CASSRTGLEDYGYTF TGTGCCAGCAGCCGAACAGGGTTAGAAGACTATGGCTACACCTTC
TRBJ2-3 - 13 TRBV20-1 many CSVTDSKTDTQYF TGCAGTGTTACGGACAGCAAGACAGATACGCAGTATTTT
TRBJ1-3 - 18 TRBV4-1 - CASSQDPTRGFSGNTIYF TGCGCCAGCAGCCAAGATCCTACCCGGGGATTCTCTGGAAACACCATATATTTT
TRBJ1-4 - 14 TRBV11-1 few CASSLGVFNEKLFF TGTGCCAGCAGCTTAGGAGTATTTAATGAAAAACTGTTTTTT
TRBJ1-2 - 14 TRBV20-1 few CSARGGHSNYGYTF TGCAGTGCTAGAGGGGGGCATTCTAACTATGGCTACACCTTC
TRBJ1-2 TRBD1 15 TRBV6-1 - CASSMTGGYRYGYTF TGTGCCAGCAGTATGACAGGGGGCTATCGCTATGGCTACACCTTC
TRBJ1-6 - 14 TRBV27 few CASSFGGLRSPLHF TGTGCCAGCAGTTTCGGGGGGCTGCGGTCACCCCTCCACTTT
TRBJ2-3 - 14 TRBV7-9 many CASSLSGDTDTQYF TGTGCCAGCAGTTTATCCGGGGACACAGATACGCAGTATTTT
TRBJ2-5 - 14 TRBV7-6 few CASSLAGRRWAQYF TGTGCCAGCAGCTTAGCGGGTCGGCGTTGGGCCCAGTACTTC
TRBJ2-1 TRBD2 17 TRBV3-1 few CASSQGLAGGSYNEQFF TGTGCCAGCAGCCAAGGACTAGCGGGGGGGTCCTACAATGAGCAGTTCTTC
TRBJ1-2 TRBD1 13 TRBV12-3/TRBV12-4 many CASSSGQGNGYTF TGTGCCAGCAGTTCGGGACAGGGCAATGGCTACACCTTC
TRBJ1-1 - 16 TRBV5-1 many CASSSPLVGGNTEAFF TGCGCCAGCAGCTCCCCCCTCGTGGGGGGGAACACTGAAGCTTTCTTT
TRBJ2-5 - 12 TRBV3-1 few CASSQAHQTQYF TGTGCCAGCAGCCAAGCACACCAGACCCAGTACTTC
TRBJ2-7 - 11 TRBV12-3/TRBV12-4 many CASSLLGEQYF TGTGCCAGCAGTCTCCTCGGGGAGCAGTACTTC
TRBJ1-2 TRBD1 16 TRBV11-2 many CASSLRGTEYNYGYTF TGTGCCAGCAGCTTACGTGGGACAGAGTATAACTATGGCTACACCTTC
TRBJ1-4 - 14 TRBV28 - CASITSRTNEKLFF TGTGCCAGCATTACTTCTCGCACTAATGAAAAGCTGTTTTTT
TRBJ1-5 - 15 TRBV27 few CASSLGGWSNQPQHF TGTGCCAGCAGTTTAGGGGGTTGGAGCAATCAGCCCCAGCATTTT
TRBJ2-7 - 14 TRBV20-1 few CSANRAGPPYEQYF TGCAGTGCTAATCGGGCGGGGCCCCCCTACGAGCAGTACTTC
TRBJ2-7 - 12 TRBV9 - CANSATDYEQYF TGTGCCAACAGCGCGACAGACTACGAGCAGTACTTC
TRBJ1-2 - 14 TRBV28 many CAISGGGGNYGYTF TGTGCCATCTCAGGCGGTGGGGGAAACTATGGCTACACCTTC